This T cell receptor beta chain came from a study of vaccination effects on CD4 cells after COVID-19. Across the whole study: After the second dose, samples were taken at median day 72.

A remark on this clone: Its antigen is unidentified.

The CDR3 consists of 15 residues. Germline-derived CDR1 and CDR2 are SGDLS and YYNGEE. Trimming removed 7 bases from V and 7 bases from J; junction bases left unmatched: 9. Between days 10 and 11 of culture, CD4+ T cells were separated out. Of the BNT162b2 and mRNA-1273 vaccines, participants received two doses of one or the other. Half-medium replacement with IL-2 medium occurred on days 3 and 7. Repertoires were generated with immunoSEQ multiplex PCR, while TCRdb's copy carries only in-frame clones and drops some. Among some 66,000 clones, roughly 80% were seen once, and the ten largest hold 2.4%. The specimen was CD4+ T cells from PBMCs cultured without peptide, collected after COVID-19 vaccination. V and J are TRBV9 and TRBJ2-2; 11 bases fit TRBD2. The clonotype was recovered from a human donor who received a COVID-19 vaccine. CDR3 DNA: TGTGCCAGCGGCAGGACTAGCGGGTCGATCGGGGAGCTGTTTTTT. It specifies CASGRTSGSIGELFF.